The 25 T cell receptor beta chains below were found in one sample sequenced in a study of blood T cell repertoires in COVID-19. Sequenced by immunoSEQ multiplex PCR; TCRdb stores in-frame clones only, minus some. This sample has 140,000 or so clones, with roughly 88% found just once. Sequenced material: peripheral blood. The receptors stem from a woman in her forties or fifties with acute or convalescent COVID-19.

The chain links TRBV19 to TRBJ2-7; TRBD1 matches 9 bases. V shed 5 bases and J 2 bases; nucleotides not matched to a gene: 10. The germline gives CDR1 LNHDA, CDR2 SQIVND (reference sequence). This CDR3 comprises 16 residues. CDR3 loop: CASSAWGQGVAYEQYF. CDR3 nucleotides: TGTGCCAGTAGTGCCTGGGGACAGGGAGTCGCCTACGAGCAGTACTTC.

This clone showed up just once. The V and J genes are TRBV7-3 and TRBJ2-1, with 13 bases matching TRBD2. The V and J ends lost 5 bases and 6 bases, in that order; junction bases with no gene match: 4. This CDR3 spans 15 amino acids. Germline CDR1 reads SGHTA; CDR2 reads FQGTGA. The CDR3 reads CASSPRLAGGNEQFF. Written as DNA, the CDR3 is TGTGCCAGCAGCCCTCGACTAGCGGGAGGCAATGAGCAGTTCTTC.

V and J are TRBV12-3 or TRBV12-4 and TRBJ2-2; 8 bases are shared with TRBD2. CDR3 length equals 13 residues. With 5 bases clipped from V and 7 bases from J, the junction kept 3 bases outside the gene matches. This CDR3 reads CASSLTSGGELFF. The CDR3 DNA sequence: TGTGCCAGCAGTCTTACTAGCGGCGGGGAGCTGTTTTTT.

The V call is TRBV27, the J call TRBJ1-4, with TRBD1 identical over 11 bases. Germline loops: CDR1 MNHEY, CDR2 SMNVEV (reference sequence). The junction had 7 bases not matched to a gene; V was cut back by 6 bases and J by 7 bases. This CDR3 contains 15 residues. This CDR3 is CASSAPGTGGEKLFF. CDR3 nucleotide sequence: TGTGCCAGCAGCGCCCCCGGGACAGGGGGTGAAAAACTGTTTTTT.

The chain couples TRBV19 to TRBJ2-7; perhaps TRBD2 as D (6 bases). The CDR3 loop spans 13 amino acids. Germline loops: CDR1 LNHDA, CDR2 SQIVND (reference sequence). Trimming took off 5 bases at V and 3 bases at J, with 11 bases between the two ends. In DNA form, the CDR3 reads TGTGCCAGTAGTCTTTCCGGGAGCTACGAGCAGTACTTC. Translated: CASSLSGSYEQYF.

Only one count was recorded for this clone. The rearrangement joins TRBV7-6 to TRBJ2-7; 10 bases match TRBD2. Losses at the gene ends were 1 base for V and 1 base for J; bases not matched to a gene: 4. CDR1 is SGHVS, CDR2 FNYEAQ, per germline. This CDR3 contains 16 residues. The CDR3 region has the DNA TGTGCCAGCAGCTTAGAAGCTAGCGGGAGTTCCTACGAGCAGTACTTC. This codes for CASSLEASGSSYEQYF.

CDR3 region: CASSQGLAGARTQYF. In nucleotides, the CDR3 is TGTGCCAGCAGCCAAGGGCTAGCGGGGGCGAGGACCCAGTACTTC. This chain joins TRBV4-2 and TRBJ2-5; 10 bases are a match to TRBD2. The CDR3 loop spans 15 amino acids. CDR1 is LGHNA, CDR2 YNFKEQ, per germline. The V and J ends lost 1 base and 7 bases, in that order; junction bases with no gene match: 6.

V and J are TRBV6-5 and TRBJ1-1, with D tentatively TRBD1 (6 bases). CDR1 is MNHEY, CDR2 SVGAGI, per germline. Trimming shortened V by 7 bases and J by 5 bases, and 17 bases separated the two germline ends. The CDR3 loop spans 14 amino acids. CDR3 in DNA: TGTGCCAGCAACCAACAGGGTTTGTTAACTGAAGCTTTCTTT. Protein: CASNQQGLLTEAFF.

The chain has TRBV7-9 and TRBJ2-7; 9 bases match TRBD1. CDR1 SEHNR and CDR2 FQNEAQ come from the germline V gene (reference sequence). J was trimmed by 2 bases and V by 5 bases; bases with no gene match: 4. The CDR3 covers 14 residues. CDR3 sequence (DNA): TGTGCCAGCAGCCCCAGGGACAGGGCCTACGAGCAGTACTTC. Translated: CASSPRDRAYEQYF.

Here the CDR3 DNA reads TGTGCCAGCAGCAGGTGGGGACAGGGAAACACCGGGGAGCTGTTTTTT. It encodes CASSRWGQGNTGELFF. The chain couples TRBV5-4 to TRBJ2-2; 9 positions agree with TRBD1. The CDR3 has 16 amino acids. Looked up from germline, CDR1 is SGHNT and CDR2 is YYREEE (reference sequence). The V gene end was trimmed by 4 bases and the J gene end by 2 bases; junction bases not matched to a gene: 6. Supplemented by reference TRBV5-4 and TRBJ2-2, the full variable domain reads ETGVTQSPTHLIKTRGQQVTLRCSSQSGHNTVSWYQQALGQGPQFIFQYYREEENGRGNFPPRFSGLQFPNYSSELNVNALELDDSALYLCASSRWGQGNTGELFFGEGSRLTVL.

The J gene is TRBJ2-1, the V gene TRBV14; 9 bases align to TRBD2. Per the germline V gene, CDR1 is SGHDN and CDR2 is FVKESK. Germline trimming cut 2 bases from V and 6 bases from J; bases unmatched to any gene: 5. The CDR3 is 15 residues long. CDR3: CASSQLTSGINEQFF. CDR3 DNA sequence: TGTGCCAGCAGCCAACTGACTAGCGGCATCAATGAGCAGTTCTTC.

The rearrangement joins TRBV7-9 to TRBJ2-7, with D perhaps matching TRBD1 (5 bases). This CDR3 has 14 residues. Trimming left V 5 bases short and J 3 bases short, with 14 bases between. Germline CDR1 SEHNR, CDR2 FQNEAQ (reference sequence). The DNA for the CDR3 is TGTGCCAGCAGCACTACGCAGGGCGGCTACGAGCAGTACTTC. Its translation is CASSTTQGGYEQYF.

The V gene is TRBV25-1, the J gene TRBJ1-4; perhaps TRBD1 as D (5 bases). In germline, CDR1 is MGHDK, CDR2 SYGVNS. This CDR3 has 16 amino acids. Trimming stripped 5 bases from V and 4 bases from J, with 17 bases between. The CDR3 reads CASSPPLGGDNEKLFF. The CDR3 nucleotides read TGTGCCAGCAGTCCCCCATTAGGAGGGGATAATGAAAAACTGTTTTTT.

The chain couples TRBV19 to TRBJ1-3; D is possibly TRBD1 (5 bases). Germline-derived CDR1 and CDR2 are LNHDA and SQIVND (reference sequence). The CDR3 runs to 17 residues. V lost 0 bases and J 0 bases, leaving 12 bases between the germline ends. The DNA of the CDR3 is TGTGCCAGTAGTATAGATCTGGGGGGGACCTCTGGAAACACCATATATTTT. Encoded protein: CASSIDLGGTSGNTIYF.

This clone was seen a single time. The chain recombines TRBV1 with TRBJ2-3; the table's D call of TRBD1 was not tested on the DNA. TRBV1 is termed a pseudogene. This CDR3 spans 15 amino acids. The DNA of the CDR3 is TGCACCAGCAGCCACTGGACAGGGGAAACAGATACGCAGTATTTT. This encodes CTSSHWTGETDTQYF.

There are a few counts of this clone. V gene TRBV30 combines with J gene TRBJ2-7; D unresolved. There are 12 residues in the CDR3. V lost 2 bases and J lost 5, with 10 bases in between. Germline CDR1 GTSNPN, CDR2 SVGIG (reference sequence). The CDR3 coding sequence is TGTGCCTGGAGTTGGAGCAACGACGAGCAGTACTTC. Its protein product is CAWSWSNDEQYF.

This clone came up once. V usage is TRBV10-3 and J usage is TRBJ1-1; 10 nucleotides match TRBD1. Germline V gene data show CDR1 as ENHRY and CDR2 as SYGVKD. The CDR3 is 13 amino acids. Germline trimming cut 5 bases from V and 10 bases from J; bases unmatched to any gene: 7. The CDR3 sequence is CAISPDRGRGAFF. The CDR3 DNA reads as TGTGCCATCAGTCCCGACAGGGGGCGAGGAGCTTTCTTT.

This clone has just one count. The rearrangement uses TRBV2 and TRBJ2-1; TRBD1 agrees at 8 bases. Germline-derived CDR1 and CDR2 are SNHLY and FYNNEI. V dropped 7 bases and J dropped 6; count of bases not matched to a gene: 11. This CDR3 spans 15 amino acids. The CDR3 loop reads CASIPDRGISNEQFF. CDR3 nucleotide sequence: TGTGCCAGCATTCCAGACAGGGGTATAAGCAATGAGCAGTTCTTC. Variable domain in full (rest from reference TRBV2 and TRBJ2-1): EPEVTQTPSHQVTQMGQEVILRCVPISNHLYFYWYRQILGQKVEFLVSFYNNEISEKSEIFDDQFSVERPDGSNFTLKIRSTKLEDSAMYFCASIPDRGISNEQFFGPGTRLTVL.

This clone appeared a few times. The gene calls are TRBV7-9 and TRBJ1-1; D is unresolved. Trimming left V 7 bases short and J 5 bases short, with 11 bases between. The CDR3 sequence is 12 residues long. The germline V gene has CDR1 SEHNR and CDR2 FQNEAQ (reference sequence). CDR3 amino acids: CASTGRGTEAFF. Written as DNA, the CDR3 is TGTGCCAGCACCGGGCGGGGAACTGAAGCTTTCTTT.

This chain links TRBV11-3 with TRBJ2-2; D perhaps matches TRBD1 (5 bases). The germline V gene has CDR1 SGHNT and CDR2 YENEEA. The CDR3 length is 16 residues. Trimming left V 5 bases short and J 4 bases short, with 17 bases between. The CDR3 DNA reads TGTGCCAGCAGCCGGCAAGGGGCCGGATTCACCGGGGAGCTGTTTTTT. Residues: CASSRQGAGFTGELFF.

This clone was seen more than once but under ten times. The chain links TRBV3-1 (or the pseudogene TRBV3-2) to TRBJ1-2, with D possibly matching TRBD1 (6 bases). The CDR3 contains 16 residues. Germline V gene data show CDR1 as LGHDT and CDR2 as YNNKEL (reference sequence). The V gene lost 1 base and the J gene lost 2 bases, with 14 bases spanning the gap. The CDR3 region is CASSQGTGTQNYGYTF. The CDR3 nucleotides are TGTGCCAGCAGCCAAGGAACAGGGACGCAGAACTATGGCTACACCTTC.

This chain links TRBV10-1 with TRBJ2-1; 9 bases are a match to TRBD1. J was trimmed by 8 bases and V by 11 bases; bases with no gene match: 22. The length of the CDR3 is 17 residues. CDR1 and CDR2 (germline): WNHNN, SYGVQD (reference sequence). In nucleotides, the CDR3 is TGCGCCCGCGACGGGCCCGGGACAGGGTTTGATTACGATGAGCAGTTCTTC. Translated: CARDGPGTGFDYDEQFF.

This clone showed up just once. The chain is built from TRBV6-5 and TRBJ2-2; no clear D. Per germline, CDR1 MNHEY and CDR2 SVGAGI. V was trimmed by 5 bases and J by 2 bases, leaving 6 bases between them. The CDR3 contains 13 residues. Here the CDR3 reads CASSLTNTGELFF. The CDR3 nucleotides are TGTGCCAGCAGTCTGACAAACACCGGGGAGCTGTTTTTT.

V and J are TRBV7-9 and TRBJ1-4; 8 bases map to TRBD1. Germline CDR1 SEHNR, CDR2 FQNEAQ (reference sequence). V lost 5 bases and J lost 8; bases outside the gene matches: 10. CDR3 size: 15 residues. The chain's CDR3 is CASSPTGADREKLFF. Here the CDR3 DNA reads TGTGCCAGCAGCCCGACAGGGGCGGATAGGGAAAAACTGTTTTTT.

J is TRBJ2-1 and V is TRBV6-6, with 10 bases matching TRBD1. This CDR3 region has 15 residues. Per germline, CDR1 MNHNY and CDR2 SVGAGI (reference sequence). J gave up 4 bases and V 4 bases, and 4 bases lay outside the gene matches. The CDR3 spells CASSSGQGPYNEQFF. The CDR3 DNA is TGTGCCAGCAGTTCGGGACAGGGGCCGTACAATGAGCAGTTCTTC.